The rows below give T cell receptor beta chains drawn from one sample of a study of OX40 agonist ivuxolimab in advanced cancers. Sequencing was performed with immunoSEQ multiplex PCR; in TCRdb, only in-frame clones are kept and a portion is missing. Here the sample spans some 86,000 clones, roughly 86% being singletons. The sample was CD4+ or CD8+ T cells sorted from blood, taken in a trial of the OX40 agonist ivuxolimab. The source is an adult with an advanced solid tumor such as melanoma, head and neck, liver or kidney cancer. CDR3s leave out the opening cysteine and the closing phenylalanine or tryptophan. The D gene is left open where the match is weak. Clone size is given for some rows only: seen once, a few or many times, or a class if the clone is expanded.

D gene: -; V gene: TRBV14; clone size: -; J gene: TRBJ1-4; CDR3 protein: ASSQDGWGANEKLF
D gene: -; V gene: TRBV5-6; clone size: -; J gene: TRBJ1-5; CDR3 protein: ASSLAFGRGNQPQH
D gene: TRBD1; V gene: TRBV18; clone size: -; J gene: TRBJ1-1; CDR3 protein: ASSPGDRGTTEAF
D gene: -; V gene: TRBV2; clone size: once; J gene: TRBJ1-2; CDR3 protein: ASSPGQKRGYT
D gene: -; V gene: TRBV6-1; clone size: -; J gene: TRBJ1-2; CDR3 protein: ASSVKVGVDNYGYT
D gene: -; V gene: TRBV19; clone size: few; J gene: TRBJ1-2; CDR3 protein: ASSIGGTYGYT
D gene: TRBD1; V gene: TRBV5-1; clone size: -; J gene: TRBJ2-3; CDR3 protein: ASSWGQGERTDTQY
D gene: TRBD1; V gene: TRBV6-1; clone size: -; J gene: TRBJ2-7; CDR3 protein: ASRKFGQGAYEQY
D gene: TRBD2; V gene: TRBV4-1; clone size: -; J gene: TRBJ2-7; CDR3 protein: ASSQSSGASYEQY
D gene: -; V gene: TRBV25-1; clone size: -; J gene: TRBJ2-1; CDR3 protein: ASSGDREANEQF
D gene: TRBD1; V gene: TRBV27; clone size: -; J gene: TRBJ2-4; CDR3 protein: ASSSGTGGGRAKNIQY
D gene: -; V gene: TRBV14; clone size: -; J gene: TRBJ1-1; CDR3 protein: ASSLPGMNTEAF
D gene: TRBD1; V gene: TRBV10-2; clone size: -; J gene: TRBJ1-2; CDR3 protein: ASSENLAGGQGGYT
D gene: -; V gene: TRBV7-9; clone size: -; J gene: TRBJ2-7; CDR3 protein: ASSLNYEQY
D gene: -; V gene: TRBV4-3; clone size: -; J gene: TRBJ2-1; CDR3 protein: ASSPLWTDEDNEQF
D gene: -; V gene: TRBV11-2; clone size: -; J gene: TRBJ2-1; CDR3 protein: ASSKEQNLVYNEQF
D gene: -; V gene: TRBV9; clone size: -; J gene: TRBJ2-1; CDR3 protein: ASSFGGQGGQF
D gene: TRBD1; V gene: TRBV19; clone size: -; J gene: TRBJ2-3; CDR3 protein: ASRTGGAGTDTQY
D gene: TRBD1; V gene: TRBV7-2; clone size: once; J gene: TRBJ2-1; CDR3 protein: ASSLRQGQGDNEQF
D gene: TRBD2; V gene: TRBV5-1; clone size: -; J gene: TRBJ2-5; CDR3 protein: ASGESGGFIETQY
D gene: -; V gene: TRBV27; clone size: once; J gene: TRBJ2-7; CDR3 protein: ASSLAGPAYEQY